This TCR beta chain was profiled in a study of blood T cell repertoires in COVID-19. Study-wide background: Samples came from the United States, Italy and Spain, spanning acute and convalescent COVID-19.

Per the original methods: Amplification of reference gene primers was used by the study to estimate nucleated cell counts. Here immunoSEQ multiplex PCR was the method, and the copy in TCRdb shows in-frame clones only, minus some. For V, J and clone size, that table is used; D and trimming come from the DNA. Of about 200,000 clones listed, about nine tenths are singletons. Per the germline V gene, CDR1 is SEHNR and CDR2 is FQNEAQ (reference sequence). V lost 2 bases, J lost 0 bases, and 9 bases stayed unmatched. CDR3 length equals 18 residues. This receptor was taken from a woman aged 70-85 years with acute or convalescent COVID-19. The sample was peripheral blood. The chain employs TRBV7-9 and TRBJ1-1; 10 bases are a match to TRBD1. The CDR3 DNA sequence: TGTGCCAGCAGCTTATCCGGGACAGGGGACTCCATGAACACTGAAGCTTTCTTT. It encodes CASSLSGTGDSMNTEAFF.